This T cell receptor beta chain comes out of a study of vaccination and CD4 T cells after COVID-19. At the level of the study: Post-COVID samples had a sampling time that fell a median approximately 97 days after diagnosis (range 35 to 161). A few convalescent patients provided samples that were taken at day 14 and days 161 to 241 post-vaccination. The authors exposed cells to overlapping spike peptides derived from SARS-CoV-2, HCoV-NL63, HCoV-OC43 and HCoV-229E.

Cultured CD4+ T-cell DNA underwent Oncomine TCR Beta short-read sequencing. MiXCR was run by TCRdb on the PCR reads, yielding one entry per CDR3 protein. The sample includes about 21,000 distinct CDR3 sequences, around 39% of them seen just once. This clonotype was seen once. Its cognate antigen is unknown. Documented time point: late sampling 161 to 241 days after vaccination in a few convalescent patients. As for treatment: approximately nine-day PBMC culture with coronavirus spike peptide pools or control peptides (ViraFEST assay). PCR tests turned positive between March and December 2020, before US Alpha, Beta and Delta variants. The V gene lost 2 bases and the J gene lost 1 base, with 12 bases spanning the gap. This CDR3 comprises 15 residues. Germline loops: CDR1 SGDLS, CDR2 YYNGEE.

The TCR sequence derives from a human donor who had recovered from COVID-19. The V and J genes are TRBV9 and TRBJ2-5, with D tentatively TRBD2 (6 bases). The sequenced sample was CD4+ T cells from blood, cultured in vitro, obtained about 7 months after SARS-CoV-2 vaccination. CDR3 loop: CASSVTSGSQETQYF. The CDR3, as DNA: TGTGCCAGCAGCGTCACTTCCGGGAGCCAAGAGACCCAGTACTTC.